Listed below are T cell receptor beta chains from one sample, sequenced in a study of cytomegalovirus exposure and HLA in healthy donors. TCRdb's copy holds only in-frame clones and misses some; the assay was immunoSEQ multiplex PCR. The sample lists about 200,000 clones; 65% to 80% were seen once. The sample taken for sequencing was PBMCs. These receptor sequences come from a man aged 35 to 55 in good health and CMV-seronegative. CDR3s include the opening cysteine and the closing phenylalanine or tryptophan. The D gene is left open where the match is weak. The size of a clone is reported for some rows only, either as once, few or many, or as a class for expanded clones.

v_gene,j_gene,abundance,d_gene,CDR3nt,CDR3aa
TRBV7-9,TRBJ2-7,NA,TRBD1,TGTGCCAGCAGCTTCCCCGGGACAGGGGTTTCGACTTGGACGTACGAGCAGTACTTC,CASSFPGTGVSTWTYEQYF
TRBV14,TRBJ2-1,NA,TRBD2,TGTGCCAGCAGCCGCATGAGGAGCGGACTAGCGGGAGGGCCCCATGAGCAGTTCTTC,CASSRMRSGLAGGPHEQFF
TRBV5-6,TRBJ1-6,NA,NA,TGTGCCAGCAGCTTGTCGGGGAGTTCACCCCTCCACTTT,CASSLSGSSPLHF
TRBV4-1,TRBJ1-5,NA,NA,TGCGCCAGCAGCCAAGCTAGGTCGGAATCTCTGTCCAATCAGCCCCAGCATTTT,CASSQARSESLSNQPQHF
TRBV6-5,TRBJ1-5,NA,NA,TGTGCCAGCAGTCCCGGGGTCAATCAGCCCCAGCATTTT,CASSPGVNQPQHF
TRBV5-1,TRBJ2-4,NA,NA,TGCGCCAGCAGCGTCACAGGGGGGGACATTCAGTACTTC,CASSVTGGDIQYF
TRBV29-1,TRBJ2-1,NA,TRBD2,TGCAGCGTTGGACTAGCGGTAACCTACAATGAGCAGTTCTTC,CSVGLAVTYNEQFF
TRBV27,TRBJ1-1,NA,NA,TGTGCCAGCAAACTCCGGACTGAAGCTTTCTTT,CASKLRTEAFF
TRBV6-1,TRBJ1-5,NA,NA,TGTGCCACCCTAGGGGCGGTCCGCAATCAGCCCCAGCATTTT,CATLGAVRNQPQHF
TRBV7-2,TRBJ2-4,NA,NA,TGTGCCAGCAGCCCGCCCTTCTCTGCGGGGTCAGCCAAAAACATTCAGTACTTC,CASSPPFSAGSAKNIQYF
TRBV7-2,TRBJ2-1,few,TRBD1,TGTGCCAGCAGCTTAACAGGGGGGTGGGTCAACAATGAGCAGTTCTTC,CASSLTGGWVNNEQFF
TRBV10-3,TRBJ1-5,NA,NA,TGTGCCATCAGTGAGTCGGGCGGAGGAAATCAGCCCCAGCATTTT,CAISESGGGNQPQHF
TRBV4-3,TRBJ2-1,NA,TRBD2,TGCGCCAGCAGCCAAGAAACCAGCGGGGGGTTTTACAATGAGCAGTTCTTC,CASSQETSGGFYNEQFF
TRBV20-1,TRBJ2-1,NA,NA,TGCAGTGTGCCGGGAAAAAATGAGCAGTTCTTC,CSVPGKNEQFF
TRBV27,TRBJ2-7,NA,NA,TGTGCCAGCAGCCGTTCGGTCTACTCCTACGAGCAGTACTTC,CASSRSVYSYEQYF
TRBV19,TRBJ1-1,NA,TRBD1,TGTGCCAGTAACAGGGGGACCCCTGAAGCTTTCTTT,CASNRGTPEAFF
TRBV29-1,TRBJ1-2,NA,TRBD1,TGCAGCGCTGCCGACAGGGACTACACCTTC,CSAADRDYTF
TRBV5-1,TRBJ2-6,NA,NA,TGCGCCAGCAGCCTGGCAGGCACTGTGGGGGCCAACGTCCTGACTTTC,CASSLAGTVGANVLTF
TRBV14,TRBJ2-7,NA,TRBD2,TGTGCCAGCAGCATGGGGCCTAGCGGGAGAAGCCCCGAGCAGTACTTC,CASSMGPSGRSPEQYF
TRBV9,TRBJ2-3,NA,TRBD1,TGTGCCAGCAGCCCCCAGACAGGGGGCGGATATACGCAGTATTTT,CASSPQTGGGYTQYF
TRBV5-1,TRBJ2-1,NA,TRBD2,TGCGCCAGCAGCCGGGGGGACCTAGCGGGGGGTTGGAATGAGCAGTTCTTC,CASSRGDLAGGWNEQFF
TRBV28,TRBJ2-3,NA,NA,TGTGCCAGCAGTTCTCCGCCAGGCGGGAGCACAGATACGCAGTATTTT,CASSSPPGGSTDTQYF
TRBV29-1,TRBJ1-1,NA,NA,TGTGTAACAGGGCTCACTGAAGCTTTCTTT,CVTGLTEAFF
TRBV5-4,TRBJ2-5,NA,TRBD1,TGTGCCAGCACCCAAAGGGGGCTTATAAAAGAGACCCAGTACTTC,CASTQRGLIKETQYF
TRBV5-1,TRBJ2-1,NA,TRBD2,TGCGCCAGCAGCTTAACCGGGACTAGCTACAATGAGCAGTTCTTC,CASSLTGTSYNEQFF
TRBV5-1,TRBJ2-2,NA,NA,TGCGCCAGCAGCTTGACACCCACGAACACCGGGGAGCTGTTTTTT,CASSLTPTNTGELFF
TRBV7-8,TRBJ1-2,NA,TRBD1,TGTGCCAGCAGCTTAGGGGGACAGGGAGATGGTGGCTACACCTTC,CASSLGGQGDGGYTF
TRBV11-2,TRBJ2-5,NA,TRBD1,TGTGCCAGCAGCAGCCGGACAGGGTCAGGAGAGACCCAGTACTTC,CASSSRTGSGETQYF
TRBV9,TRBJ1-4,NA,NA,TGTGCCAGCAGCCCTCAGTCCATACGAAATGAAAAACTGTTTTTT,CASSPQSIRNEKLFF
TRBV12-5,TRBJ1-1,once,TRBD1,TGTGCTAGTGGGACAGGGGGTAGTAACTCTGAAGCTTTCTTT,CASGTGGSNSEAFF
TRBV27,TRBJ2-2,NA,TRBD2,TGTGCCAGCAGTCCCATAGCGGGAGAGGGAACCGGGGAGCTGTTTTTT,CASSPIAGEGTGELFF
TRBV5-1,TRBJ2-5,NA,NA,TGCGCCAGCACGAAGACAGCCGGCGAAGAGACCCAGTACTTC,CASTKTAGEETQYF
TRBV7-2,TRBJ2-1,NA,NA,TGTGCCAGCAGCTTTGACCCTAGGAATGAGCAGTTCTTC,CASSFDPRNEQFF
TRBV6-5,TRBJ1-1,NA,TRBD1,TGTGCCAGCAGCCCGAGGCAGGGGGGCACTGAAGCTTTCTTT,CASSPRQGGTEAFF
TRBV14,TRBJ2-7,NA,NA,TGTGCCAGCGCGAGGCTTCACGAGCAGTACTTC,CASARLHEQYF
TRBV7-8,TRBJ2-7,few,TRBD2,TGTGCCAGCGCTCCAGGAAGCGGGGGGCTTGCCTCCTACGAGCAGTACTTC,CASAPGSGGLASYEQYF
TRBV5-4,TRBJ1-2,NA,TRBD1,TGTGCCAGCAGCTCGGGACAGAACTACTATGGCTACACCTTC,CASSSGQNYYGYTF
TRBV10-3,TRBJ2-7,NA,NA,TGTGCCATCAGTGATCAGACCTACGAGCAGTACTTC,CAISDQTYEQYF
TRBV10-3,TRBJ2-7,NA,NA,TGTGCCACCTCGGGGGACTACGAGCAGTACTTC,CATSGDYEQYF
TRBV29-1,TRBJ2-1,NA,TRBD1,TGCAGCGTTGAAGAGTGGGACAGGGGCAATGAGCAGTTCTTC,CSVEEWDRGNEQFF
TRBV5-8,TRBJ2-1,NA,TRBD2,TGTGCCAGCAGCTCAGAGGGACTAGCGGGCAATGAGCAGTTCTTC,CASSSEGLAGNEQFF
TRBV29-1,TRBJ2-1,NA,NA,TGCAGCGTTGAACAGGTCTACAATGAGCAGTTCTTC,CSVEQVYNEQFF
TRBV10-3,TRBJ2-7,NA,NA,TGTGCCGTCAGTGAGGGCCGACTCTCCTACGAGCAGTACTTC,CAVSEGRLSYEQYF
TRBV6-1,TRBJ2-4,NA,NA,TGTGCCAGCAGTGGGACAGTTATAGCCAAAAACATTCAGTACTTC,CASSGTVIAKNIQYF
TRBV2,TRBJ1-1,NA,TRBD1,TGTGCCAGCAGCCAACTACAGGGGACAGTTGAAGCTTTCTTT,CASSQLQGTVEAFF
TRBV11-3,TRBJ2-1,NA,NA,TGTGCCAGCAGCGGGTCAGGGGTGTTCAATGAGCAGTTCTTC,CASSGSGVFNEQFF
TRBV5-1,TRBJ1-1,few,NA,TGCGCCAGCAGCTCGGGGGGCCTCGGGCTAAAGGTTGCGGGCACTGAAGCTTTCTTT,CASSSGGLGLKVAGTEAFF
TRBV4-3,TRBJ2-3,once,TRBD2,TGCGCCAGCAGCCAATCGTCCGGGGGGGGGAGCACAGATACGCAGTATTTT,CASSQSSGGGSTDTQYF
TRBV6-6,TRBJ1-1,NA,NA,TGTGCCAGCAAAGCAGGGCCCTCTGATCCTTTCTTT,CASKAGPSDPFF